This is a list of T cell receptor beta chains from one sample in a study of CD8+ T cells in alopecia areata. Sequencing used immunoSEQ multiplex PCR; TCRdb keeps in-frame clones, though not all of them. The data contain over 150,000 clones, nearly 60% of them singletons. The source was CD4+ T cells sorted from blood, collected at week 24, from a patient treated with tofacitinib. The receptor source for this set is a human donor with alopecia areata. The CDR3 runs from the conserved cysteine through the conserved F or W. The order of the fields is J gene, V gene, CDR3 protein.

TRBJ2-2 | TRBV30 | CAWSPPVGELFF
TRBJ2-2 | TRBV10-3 | CAISGDGGELFF
TRBJ2-7 | TRBV25-1 | CASSAAGVYYEQYF
TRBJ2-7 | TRBV7-2 | CASSSTGGNYEQYF
TRBJ1-5 | TRBV30 | CAWSVSDRENQPQHF
TRBJ2-3 | TRBV9 | CASSVSTSGSTDTQYF
TRBJ1-3 | TRBV10-3 | CAVGGLHSGNTIYF
TRBJ2-2 | TRBV4-3 | CASSQEGLRDNHYPGELFF
TRBJ2-1 | TRBV27 | CASSLDHPDNEQFF
TRBJ1-5 | TRBV6-5 | CASGRVRHF
TRBJ2-3 | TRBV30 | CAWSREGATDTQYF
TRBJ1-2 | TRBV29-1 | CSVDRYTYGYTF
TRBJ2-5 | TRBV7-2 | CASSLNLYETQYF
TRBJ2-1 | TRBV30 | CAWSVILGGPSYNEQFF
TRBJ1-1 | TRBV5-1 | CASSSTREGNTEAFF
TRBJ2-7 | TRBV30 | CAWSVINRQGLYGEQYF
TRBJ2-2 | TRBV2 | CASSGGTNTGELFF
TRBJ2-3 | TRBV30 | CACNLAGGDTQYF
TRBJ1-2 | TRBV11-1 | CASSRDRFYGYTF